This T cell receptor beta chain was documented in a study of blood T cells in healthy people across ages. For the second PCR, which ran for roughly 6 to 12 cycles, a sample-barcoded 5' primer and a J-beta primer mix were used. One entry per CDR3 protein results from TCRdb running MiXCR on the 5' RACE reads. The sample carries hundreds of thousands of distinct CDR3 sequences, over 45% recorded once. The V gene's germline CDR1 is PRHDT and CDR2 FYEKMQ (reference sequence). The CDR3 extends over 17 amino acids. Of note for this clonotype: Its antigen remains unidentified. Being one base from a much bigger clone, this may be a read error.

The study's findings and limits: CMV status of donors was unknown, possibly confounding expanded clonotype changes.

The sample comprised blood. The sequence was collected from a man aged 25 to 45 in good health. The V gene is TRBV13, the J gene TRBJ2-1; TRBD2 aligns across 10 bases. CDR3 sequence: CANSLKRAGGPGNEQFF. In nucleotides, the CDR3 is TGTGCCAACAGCTTAAAGCGAGCGGGGGGGCCTGGGAATGAGCAGTTCTTC.